This entry lists 29 T cell receptor beta chains sequenced from one sample in a study of PD-L1 blockade in urothelial cancer. Time point here: peripheral blood 6 weeks after treatment start. Clones were sequenced by immunoSEQ multiplex PCR, and TCRdb holds only the in-frame ones, with some missing. The profile shows tens of thousands of clones, around 84% of them singletons. This material consisted of PBMCs, taken around atezolizumab (anti-PD-L1) treatment. The receptor set was obtained from a man in his sixties or seventies with urothelial cancer.

A few counts support this clone. This sequence joins TRBV5-1 and TRBJ1-1; no definite D call. CDR1 is SGHRS, CDR2 YFSETQ, per germline. V lost 1 base, J lost 6 bases, and 13 bases lay in between. This CDR3 comprises 14 residues. This CDR3 is CASSLWQEGSEAFF. The CDR3 DNA is TGCGCCAGCAGCTTGTGGCAGGAGGGATCTGAAGCTTTCTTT.

This clone showed up just once. The chain uses TRBV27 and TRBJ2-7; a possible D gene is TRBD1 (6 bases). Germline V CDR1 and CDR2: MNHEY, SMNVEV (reference sequence). The CDR3 is 13 residues long. V lost 3 bases to trimming and J lost 4 bases, with 10 bases between them. The CDR3 loop reads CASSLRGTYEQYF. CDR3 sequence (DNA): TGTGCCAGCAGTTTGCGAGGGACATACGAGCAGTACTTC.

This chain uses TRBV30 with TRBJ1-1; perhaps TRBD1 as D (6 bases). Trimming took 4 bases from V and 7 from J, leaving 10 bases between them. CDR3 length: 11 amino acids. Germline-derived CDR1 and CDR2 are GTSNPN and SVGIG (reference sequence). This CDR3 is CAWTRGHEAFF. The CDR3 DNA sequence: TGTGCCTGGACCAGGGGACATGAAGCTTTCTTT.

The rearrangement uses TRBV5-1 and TRBJ2-4, with 10 positions matching TRBD1. V shed 4 bases and J 7 bases; nucleotides not matched to a gene: 5. From germline, CDR1 is SGHRS and CDR2 YFSETQ. The CDR3 sequence is 14 residues long. As DNA, the CDR3 is TGCGCCAGCAGCCCACGACAGGGGGCTAACATTCAGTACTTC. It translates to CASSPRQGANIQYF.

In its sample, this clone was seen a few times. This chain connects TRBV9 to TRBJ1-2; 8 bases align to TRBD1. V lost 0 bases, J lost 8 bases, and 9 bases stayed unmatched. The CDR3 loop spans 15 amino acids. Germline V gene data show CDR1 as SGDLS and CDR2 as YYNGEE. This CDR3 is CASSVGGQGRGGYTF. CDR3 DNA sequence: TGTGCCAGCAGCGTAGGTGGACAGGGTCGTGGCGGCTACACCTTC.

The V and J genes are TRBV5-1 and TRBJ1-3; maybe TRBD1 (6 bases). V shed 4 bases and J shed 0 bases, with 11 bases lying between them. The CDR3 spans 15 residues. Germline V lookup: CDR1 SGHRS, CDR2 YFSETQ. Written as DNA, the CDR3 is TGCGCCAGCAGCCTCCGACAGGCCTCTGGAAACACCATATATTTT. The encoded protein is CASSLRQASGNTIYF. Based on the CDR3 plus reference TRBV5-1 and TRBJ1-3, the full variable domain is KAGVTQTPRYLIKTRGQQVTLSCSPISGHRSVSWYQQTPGQGLQFLFEYFSETQRNKGNFPGRFSGRQFSNSRSEMNVSTLELGDSALYLCASSLRQASGNTIYFGEGSWLTVV.

This chain connects TRBV1 to TRBJ1-2; the table's D call, TRBD1, has no DNA check behind it. TRBV1 is reported as a pseudogene. CDR3 length equals 16 residues. CDR3 coding DNA: TGCACCAGCAGCCAAATGAGACAGAGACTCCTCTATGGCTACACCTTC. As protein: CTSSQMRQRLLYGYTF.

This chain links TRBV4-2 with TRBJ2-2; TRBD2 matches at 13 bases. The germline CDR1 and CDR2 sequences are LGHNA and YNFKEQ. Losses at the gene ends were 0 bases for V and 4 bases for J; bases not matched to a gene: 5. This CDR3 is 18 amino acids long. The CDR3 region is CASSQDSTSGRVTGELFF. CDR3 nucleotides: TGTGCCAGCAGCCAAGATTCAACTAGCGGGAGGGTCACCGGGGAGCTGTTTTTT.

This rearrangement joins TRBV19 to TRBJ2-7; the D gene is possibly TRBD2 (5 bases). V was clipped by 3 bases and J by 1 base, with 19 bases between them. Germline CDR1 LNHDA, CDR2 SQIVND (reference sequence). The length of the CDR3 is 17 residues. CDR3 amino acids: CASSMCPAAGMSYEQYF. CDR3 DNA: TGTGCCAGTAGTATGTGCCCCGCTGCGGGTATGTCCTACGAGCAGTACTTC.

The rearrangement uses TRBV19 and TRBJ2-7; 12 nucleotides agree with TRBD2. The CDR3 totals 15 residues. V lost 3 bases, J lost 5 bases, and 5 bases stayed unmatched. Per germline, CDR1 LNHDA and CDR2 SQIVND (reference sequence). CDR3 region: CASSIRTSGINEQYF. The CDR3 DNA follows: TGTGCCAGTAGTATCCGGACTAGCGGGATCAACGAGCAGTACTTC.

J is TRBJ2-3 and V is TRBV2; no reliable D call. Trimming removed 1 base from V and 0 bases from J, with 8 bases in between. The length of the CDR3 is 15 residues. Germline assignment: CDR1 SNHLY and CDR2 FYNNEI. The CDR3 bases are TGTGCCAGCAGTGAAGGTACAGTTAGCACAGATACGCAGTATTTT. Its translation is CASSEGTVSTDTQYF.

The gene calls are TRBV6-5 and TRBJ1-1, with D perhaps matching TRBD1 (6 bases). Germline CDR1 is MNHEY and CDR2 is SVGAGI. The CDR3 is made up of 10 amino acids. CDR3 DNA: TGTGCGGGGGGGGCCAGGGCGGCTTTCTTT. It encodes CAGGARAAFF.

The V and J genes are TRBV2 and TRBJ2-2; D gene ambiguous. V was shortened by 6 bases and J by 0 bases, with 8 bases between the two germline ends. The CDR3 consists of 14 residues. CDR1 and CDR2 from the germline V gene are SNHLY and FYNNEI. Here the CDR3 DNA reads TGTGCCAGCAGCGAGGTAGCGAACACCGGGGAGCTGTTTTTT. Translated, it gives CASSEVANTGELFF.

This clone showed up just once. This chain links TRBV2 with TRBJ2-7; D remains ambiguous. Germline V gives CDR1 SNHLY, CDR2 FYNNEI. The V end was cut by 8 bases, the J end by 0 bases, with 8 bases between. The CDR3 has 12 amino acids. CDR3 DNA sequence: TGTGCCAGCCTCTACCACTCCTACGAGCAGTACTTC. It codes for CASLYHSYEQYF.

In its sample, this clone was seen a few times. The chain employs TRBV27 and TRBJ1-2; 8 nucleotides agree with TRBD1. The germline V gene encodes CDR1 MNHEY and CDR2 SMNVEV (reference sequence). This CDR3 has 14 amino acids. J lost 1 base, V lost 8 bases, and 6 bases had no gene match. The CDR3 nucleotides are TGTGCCAGCCTCGGGACAGGAGATAACTATGGCTACACCTTC. This translates into CASLGTGDNYGYTF.

V gene TRBV19 combines with J gene TRBJ1-2; unclear D gene. Trimming cost V 3 bases and J 8 bases, with 13 bases left between them. This CDR3 contains 13 residues. Germline V lookup: CDR1 LNHDA, CDR2 SQIVND (reference sequence). The CDR3 nucleotides read TGTGCCAGTAGTATCGTGAGAGGCGTGGGCTACACCTTC. This translates into CASSIVRGVGYTF.

The chain uses TRBV6-1 and TRBJ1-3, with D tentatively TRBD1 (5 bases). Trimming shortened V by 0 bases and J by 10 bases, and 7 bases separated the two germline ends. Germline CDR1 is MNHNS and CDR2 is SASEGT. The CDR3 has 12 residues. The CDR3 sequence is CASSEAGGTIYF. As DNA, the CDR3 is TGTGCCAGCAGTGAAGCGGGGGGAACCATATATTTT.

The V gene is TRBV27, the J gene TRBJ1-5, with 10 positions matching TRBD1. The junction had 8 bases not matched to a gene; V was cut back by 0 bases and J by 6 bases. This CDR3 contains 17 residues. Germline values: CDR1 MNHEY, CDR2 SMNVEV (reference sequence). The CDR3 protein is CASSLSYRQGAVQPQHF. CDR3 in DNA: TGTGCCAGCAGTTTATCGTATCGACAGGGGGCAGTTCAGCCCCAGCATTTT.

The chain couples TRBV30 to TRBJ1-5; 7 bases agree with TRBD1. CDR1 and CDR2 from the germline V gene are GTSNPN and SVGIG (reference sequence). The ends lost 2 bases at V and 1 base at J; junction bases unmatched: 17. The CDR3 totals 19 residues. CDR3 protein: CAWSQVTGFSTESNQPQHF. For the CDR3, the DNA is TGTGCCTGGAGTCAGGTGACAGGGTTCTCTACCGAAAGCAATCAGCCCCAGCATTTT.

V and J are TRBV5-6 and TRBJ1-4; 9 bases fit TRBD1. The germline gives CDR1 SGHDT, CDR2 YYEEEE. The CDR3 extends over 15 amino acids. V lost 3 bases to trimming and J lost 5 bases; unmatched junction nucleotides: 5. The CDR3 DNA reads TGTGCCAGCAGCTACGGGACAGGGCGGAATGAAAAACTGTTTTTT. This translates into CASSYGTGRNEKLFF.

The chain uses TRBV5-1 and TRBJ2-7; perhaps TRBD1 as D (7 bases). Germline values: CDR1 SGHRS, CDR2 YFSETQ. This CDR3 is built from 13 residues. The V gene lost 6 bases and the J gene lost 2 bases, with 12 bases spanning the gap. Here the CDR3 reads CASTPGGTYEQYF. The CDR3 bases are TGCGCCAGCACCCCAGGGGGGACCTACGAGCAGTACTTC. Full variable domain (outside the CDR3, taken from reference TRBV5-1 and TRBJ2-7): KAGVTQTPRYLIKTRGQQVTLSCSPISGHRSVSWYQQTPGQGLQFLFEYFSETQRNKGNFPGRFSGRQFSNSRSEMNVSTLELGDSALYLCASTPGGTYEQYFGPGTRLTVT.

The rearrangement joins TRBV7-2 to TRBJ1-5, with a possible D match to TRBD1 (6 bases). Trimming took off 2 bases at V and 0 bases at J, with 20 bases between the two ends. The CDR3 is 19 residues long. Germline V gene lookup returns CDR1 SGHTA and CDR2 FQGNSA. This CDR3 is CASSLIPGGATHSNQPQHF. The CDR3 DNA reads TGTGCCAGCAGCTTAATCCCGGGGGGGGCTACTCATAGCAATCAGCCCCAGCATTTT.

The rearrangement joins TRBV5-6 to TRBJ2-2, with TRBD1 identical over 7 bases. The CDR3 covers 16 residues. CDR1 and CDR2 from the germline V gene are SGHDT and YYEEEE. The V gene end was trimmed by 2 bases and the J gene end by 4 bases; junction bases not matched to a gene: 8. The CDR3 spells CASSLRQGHSTGELFF. CDR3 sequence (DNA): TGTGCCAGCAGCTTACGACAGGGCCACAGCACCGGGGAGCTGTTTTTT.

The chain is built from TRBV5-4 and TRBJ2-5; perhaps TRBD1 as D (5 bases). The V end lost 3 bases, the J end lost 4 bases, and 13 bases lay between the germline ends. Germline-derived CDR1 and CDR2 are SGHNT and YYREEE (reference sequence). The CDR3 contains 14 residues. The CDR3 sequence is CASSYSDRRETQYF. CDR3 nucleotide sequence: TGTGCCAGCAGCTATTCAGACAGACGAGAGACCCAGTACTTC.

The rearrangement joins TRBV6-1 to TRBJ1-2; D not certain. The CDR3 is 16 residues long. Germline CDR1 reads MNHNS; CDR2 reads SASEGT. Trimming left V 4 bases short and J 0 bases short, with 15 bases between. The CDR3 nucleotides read TGTGCCAGCAGTGTTAGTGGGAGCTCGTCTAACTATGGCTACACCTTC. Protein product: CASSVSGSSSNYGYTF.

This clone was recorded once. The rearrangement links TRBV4-1 to TRBJ2-2; tentatively, D is TRBD1 (6 bases). This CDR3 has 16 residues. Trimming took 2 bases from V and 5 from J, leaving 15 bases between them. CDR1 is MGHRA and CDR2 is YSYEKL in the germline V gene. CDR3 sequence reads: CASSQTDSRGTGELFF. CDR3 coding DNA: TGCGCCAGCAGCCAAACGGACAGCCGTGGGACCGGGGAGCTGTTTTTT.

The table lists this clone with a few counts. V usage is TRBV5-1 and J usage is TRBJ2-7; 14 nucleotides align to TRBD2. The J segment lost 7 bases and the V segment lost 0 bases, leaving 12 bases of the junction unmatched. There are 18 residues in the CDR3. Germline CDR1 and CDR2: SGHRS and YFSETQ. CDR3 in DNA: TGCGCCAGCAGCTTGGACGGGAGTGGGACTAGCGGGAGTGGTGAGCAGTACTTC. Protein: CASSLDGSGTSGSGEQYF.

The chain uses TRBV9 and TRBJ2-7, with 7 bases that match TRBD1. This CDR3 region has 14 residues. V lost 4 bases, J lost 3 bases, and 7 bases stayed unmatched. Germline CDR1 SGDLS, CDR2 YYNGEE. The CDR3 sequence: CASSFGQAGYEQYF. CDR3 bases: TGTGCCAGCAGCTTTGGACAGGCTGGCTACGAGCAGTACTTC.

The chain has TRBV11-2 and TRBJ2-3, with a possible D match to TRBD1 (6 bases). This CDR3 region has 15 residues. V shed 5 bases and J shed 0 bases, with 12 bases lying between them. CDR1 is SGHAT, CDR2 FQNNGV, per germline. Here the CDR3 reads CASSQQGLSTDTQYF. Written as DNA, the CDR3 is TGTGCCAGCAGCCAACAGGGTCTGAGCACAGATACGCAGTATTTT.